One sample yielded the 23 T cell receptor beta chains listed below, sequenced in a study of blood T cells in healthy people across ages. The second PCR ran roughly 6 to 12 cycles with a sample-barcoded 5' primer and J-beta primers. One entry per CDR3 protein results from TCRdb running MiXCR on the 5' RACE reads. The sample has around 1,100,000 distinct CDR3 sequences; 30% to 40% are singletons. Sequenced: blood. The source is a man between 18 and 29 years old in good health.

About this clonotype: Its ends do not fully match the called genes, so a read error is possible. The rearrangement joins TRBV6-2 or TRBV6-3 to TRBJ1-6, with D unresolved. This CDR3 is 11 amino acids long. The V gene's germline CDR1 is MNHEY and CDR2 SVGEGT. The CDR3 spells CASGLNSPLRF. CDR3 in DNA: TGTGCCAGCGGTTTAAATTCACCCCTCCGCTTT.

The chain uses TRBV20-1 and TRBJ2-5; D possibly corresponds to TRBD1 (6 bases). The J call could be wrong; TRBJ2-7 is a better fit for the DNA end. Germline V gives CDR1 DFQATT, CDR2 SNEGSKA (reference sequence). The CDR3 runs to 14 residues. The CDR3 DNA reads TGCAGTGCTAGAGATGGCGACAGGACATACGAGCAGTACTTC. Its translation is CSARDGDRTYEQYF.

Only a few counts were recorded for this clonotype. This rearrangement joins TRBV7-3 to TRBJ1-6; D gene unclear. This CDR3 is 13 amino acids long. CDR1 is SGHTA and CDR2 is FQGTGA in the germline V gene. The V and J ends lost 2 bases and 8 bases respectively, with 7 bases between them. The CDR3 bases are TGTGCCAGCAGCTTAGACGGGGATTCACCCCTCCACTTT. It codes for CASSLDGDSPLHF. Supplemented by reference TRBV7-3 and TRBJ1-6, the full variable domain reads GAGVSQTPSNKVTEKGKYVELRCDPISGHTALYWYRQSLGQGPEFLIYFQGTGAADDSGLPNDRFFAVRPEGSVSTLKIQRTERGDSAVYLCASSLDGDSPLHFGNGTRLTVT.

This clonotype was seen many times. The chain couples TRBV7-9 to TRBJ2-1; no firm D call. The CDR3 consists of 15 residues. Per the germline V gene, CDR1 is SEHNR and CDR2 is FQNEAQ (reference sequence). V lost 4 bases and J 6 bases, leaving 16 bases between the germline ends. The CDR3 region is CASSSPNTASNEQFF. The CDR3 DNA reads as TGTGCCAGCAGCTCACCAAATACAGCATCCAATGAGCAGTTCTTC. Using reference TRBV7-9 and TRBJ2-1 for the parts outside the CDR3, the full variable domain is DTGVSQNPRHKITKRGQNVTFRCDPISEHNRLYWYRQTLGQGPEFLTYFQNEAQLEKSRLLSDRFSAERPKGSFSTLEIQRTEQGDSAMYLCASSSPNTASNEQFFGPGTRLTVL.

The CDR3 DNA sequence: TGTGCCAGCAGCGTAGAAGGTATGGTAGCCGACTACACCTTC. Translated: CASSVEGMVADYTF. The V and J genes are TRBV9 and TRBJ1-2; D remains unclear. Germline CDR1 and CDR2: SGDLS and YYNGEE. The length of the CDR3 is 14 residues. V was trimmed by 0 bases and J by 10 bases, leaving 16 bases between them.

This clonotype came up once. The junction departs from germline at one end; a sequencing error may be responsible. The rearrangement uses TRBV7-9 and TRBJ1-2, with D possibly TRBD1 on 5 matching bases. The germline gives CDR1 SEHNR, CDR2 FQNEAQ (reference sequence). This CDR3 is 13 amino acids long. CDR3 region: CASSVADTIGYTF. DNA for the CDR3: TGTGCCAGCAGCGTAGCGGACACGATTGGCTACACCTTC.

Many counts were recorded for this clonotype. CDR3 sequence reads: CSVGGLAKNIQYF. DNA of the CDR3: TGCAGCGTTGGAGGGCTAGCCAAAAACATTCAGTACTTC. This chain connects TRBV29-1 to TRBJ2-4, with D possibly matching TRBD2 (5 bases). V lost 4 bases and J lost 0, with 7 bases in between. The CDR3 spans 13 residues. Germline V gene sequence: CDR1 SQVTM, CDR2 ANQGSEA. The full variable domain, rest sourced from reference TRBV29-1 and TRBJ2-4, is SAVISQKPSRDICQRGTSLTIQCQVDSQVTMMFWYRQQPGQSLTLIATANQGSEATYESGFVIDKFPISRPNLTFSTLTVSNMSPEDSSIYLCSVGGLAKNIQYFGAGTRLSVL.

The chain combines TRBV5-6 with TRBJ2-3; D is unclear. CDR1 is SGHDT and CDR2 is YYEEEE in the germline V gene. The V gene lost 0 bases and the J gene lost 4 bases, with 6 bases spanning the gap. This CDR3 comprises 13 residues. The DNA for the CDR3 is TGTGCCAGCAGCTTGGATTTCCCAGATACGCAGTATTTT. Amino acid sequence: CASSLDFPDTQYF.

The CDR3 is CASSRTLTYEQYF. CDR3 nucleotides: TGTGCCAGTAGTCGAACGCTCACCTACGAGCAGTACTTC. The V call is TRBV19, the J call TRBJ2-7; D is undetermined. With 5 bases removed from V and 2 bases from J, the gap between germline ends came to 10 bases. The CDR3 runs 13 residues. The germline CDR1 and CDR2 sequences are LNHDA and SQIVND (reference sequence).

This clonotype was counted only a few times. This chain links TRBV2 with TRBJ2-3, with D unresolved. The CDR3 length is 14 residues. V lost 1 base to trimming and J lost 7 bases, with 12 bases between them. Germline-derived CDR1 and CDR2 are SNHLY and FYNNEI. In nucleotides, the CDR3 is TGTGCCAGCAGTGAAGAGTGGGATCCCAATACGCAGTATTTT. Its translation is CASSEEWDPNTQYF.

The rearrangement links TRBV20-1 to TRBJ1-6, with 10 nucleotides matching TRBD1. The CDR3 spans 14 residues. Germline CDR1 DFQATT, CDR2 SNEGSKA (reference sequence). V shed 6 bases and J 10 bases; nucleotides not matched to a gene: 9. The CDR3 sequence: CSARSGTGVSPLHF. In DNA, the CDR3 is TGCAGTGCCAGGTCCGGGACAGGGGTCTCACCCCTCCACTTT.

The chain recombines TRBV4-2 with TRBJ2-1; no clear D. CDR1 and CDR2 from the germline V gene are LGHNA and YNFKEQ. This CDR3 contains 14 residues. The V gene lost 1 base and the J gene lost 3 bases, with 7 bases spanning the gap. The CDR3 protein is CASSQGQLYNEQFF. The CDR3 DNA reads TGTGCCAGCAGCCAAGGCCAGCTCTACAATGAGCAGTTCTTC.

This chain connects TRBV11-3 to TRBJ2-5, with a tentative D call TRBD2 (6 bases). In germline, CDR1 is SGHNT, CDR2 YENEEA. Trimming stripped 5 bases from V and 5 bases from J, with 18 bases between. CDR3 length: 15 residues. The CDR3: CASSPGTSSTETQYF. CDR3 bases: TGTGCCAGCAGCCCAGGGACTTCTTCAACGGAGACCCAGTACTTC.

The CDR3 DNA reads as TGTGCCACCAGCAGAGGGACAAGGAGCTCCTACAATGAGCAGTTCTTC. Protein sequence: CATSRGTRSSYNEQFF. The chain links TRBV15 to TRBJ2-1, with D tentatively TRBD1 (5 bases). The CDR3 consists of 16 residues. Trimming stripped 1 base from V and 0 bases from J, with 10 bases between. CDR1 is LNHNV and CDR2 is YYDKDF in the germline V gene (reference sequence).

This clonotype has more than one count but fewer than ten. This rearrangement joins TRBV24-1 to TRBJ2-5; perhaps TRBD2 as D (6 bases). Germline CDR1 is KGHDR and CDR2 is SFDVKD. The CDR3 is 15 amino acids. With 4 bases removed from V and 3 bases from J, the gap between germline ends came to 14 bases. The CDR3 loop reads CATSDPKDYEETQYF. CDR3 DNA: TGTGCCACCAGTGACCCGAAGGACTACGAAGAGACCCAGTACTTC.

This clonotype showed up just once. This chain joins TRBV20-1 and TRBJ2-7; D remains unclear. Trimming pared 1 base from V and 3 bases from J, leaving 13 bases between. The germline V gene encodes CDR1 DFQATT and CDR2 SNEGSKA (reference sequence). The CDR3 has 14 residues. CDR3 nucleotide sequence: TGCAGTGCTAGAGCCGGCTCTCATGGCTACGAGCAGTACTTC. Protein sequence: CSARAGSHGYEQYF.

The J gene is TRBJ2-3, the V gene TRBV4-2; D possibly corresponds to TRBD1 (5 bases). The CDR3 spans 14 residues. Trimming left V 3 bases short and J 4 bases short, with 11 bases between. CDR1 LGHNA and CDR2 YNFKEQ come from the germline V gene. The CDR3 region is CASSQGHTSDTQYF. In nucleotides, the CDR3 is TGTGCCAGCAGCCAGGGGCATACATCAGATACGCAGTATTTT.

The chain uses TRBV2 and TRBJ2-3; 11 nucleotides align to TRBD2. Germline-derived CDR1 and CDR2 are SNHLY and FYNNEI. This CDR3 has 16 amino acids. J gave up 0 bases and V 4 bases, and 3 bases lay outside the gene matches. The CDR3 loop reads CASSVLAGASTDTQYF. The CDR3 coding sequence is TGTGCCAGCAGTGTACTAGCGGGGGCTAGCACAGATACGCAGTATTTT.

The chain has TRBV5-1 and TRBJ1-1; D may be TRBD1 (5 bases). Trimming stripped 3 bases from V and 0 bases from J, with 18 bases between. This CDR3 has 17 residues. Germline V gene lookup returns CDR1 SGHRS and CDR2 YFSETQ. The CDR3 is CASSYRRDQGMNTEAFF. The CDR3 region has the DNA TGCGCCAGCAGCTACCGCAGAGATCAGGGAATGAACACTGAAGCTTTCTTT.

V usage is TRBV20-1 and J usage is TRBJ1-3, with 7 positions matching TRBD1. J was trimmed by 4 bases and V by 5 bases; bases with no gene match: 5. Germline V gene data show CDR1 as DFQATT and CDR2 as SNEGSKA (reference sequence). The length of the CDR3 is 13 residues. For the CDR3, the DNA is TGCAGTGCTTCTGACAGGGACGGAAACACCATATATTTT. Its protein is CSASDRDGNTIYF.

In its sample, this clonotype was seen a few times. The chain carries TRBV6-2 or TRBV6-3 and TRBJ2-7, with D hard to call. The V gene's germline CDR1 is MNHEY and CDR2 SVGEGT. The CDR3 sequence is 14 residues long. V lost 2 bases and J 2 bases, leaving 10 bases between the germline ends. In nucleotides, the CDR3 is TGTGCCAGCAGTTACGGGCAGGTCGCCTACGAGCAGTACTTC. As protein: CASSYGQVAYEQYF.

This sequence joins TRBV29-1 and TRBJ2-1; 7 bases are shared with TRBD1. The CDR3 runs to 16 residues. CDR1 and CDR2 from the germline V gene are SQVTM and ANQGSEA. Trimming removed 0 bases from V and 7 bases from J; junction bases left unmatched: 12. The CDR3 region is CSVEDRGDREANEQFF. CDR3 in DNA: TGCAGCGTTGAAGATAGGGGAGACAGGGAAGCGAATGAGCAGTTCTTC.

The J gene is TRBJ2-3, the V gene TRBV2, with D perhaps matching TRBD1 (5 bases). Trimming stripped 8 bases from V and 4 bases from J, with 13 bases between. The CDR3 runs 13 residues. CDR1 and CDR2 from the germline V gene are SNHLY and FYNNEI. The CDR3 spells CASCRVLADTQYF. The CDR3 DNA follows: TGTGCCAGCTGCAGGGTTCTGGCAGATACGCAGTATTTT. Supplemented by reference TRBV2 and TRBJ2-3, the full variable domain reads EPEVTQTPSHQVTQMGQEVILRCVPISNHLYFYWYRQILGQKVEFLVSFYNNEISEKSEIFDDQFSVERPDGSNFTLKIRSTKLEDSAMYFCASCRVLADTQYFGPGTRLTVL.